This T cell receptor beta chain was recovered during a study of T cell responses to AZD1222 COVID-19 vaccine. Study in general: Analysis merged second doses at about 4 or about 12 weeks.

A single count supports this clone. As yet, its antigen is unknown. The ends were cut back, 7 bases at V and 3 bases at J, with 10 bases in the middle. The CDR3 is 13 amino acids. Germline V gene data show CDR1 as SNHLY and CDR2 as FYNNEI. The study's findings and limits: White British people made up most donors, females outnumbered males, and clonal diversity was possibly underestimated. The study found Spike-specific TCR breadth and depth rose after two AZD1222 doses.

Libraries were prepared by immunoSEQ multiplex PCR; TCRdb keeps only in-frame clonotypes and omits some of them. The sample shows approximately 140,000 clones, roughly 94% of them seen only once. The clonotype comes from an adult in good health. This chain connects TRBV2 to TRBJ1-5; tentative D call: TRBD1 (5 bases). The specimen was peripheral blood, collected on day 0 of AZD1222 vaccination. The CDR3 spells CASKGPINQPQHF. The CDR3 nucleotides are TGTGCCAGCAAGGGGCCGATCAATCAGCCCCAGCATTTT.